Below, 22 T cell receptor beta chains from the same sample are listed, as sequenced in a study of cytomegalovirus exposure and HLA in healthy donors. PCR employed 60 Vbeta and 13 Jbeta primers. Here immunoSEQ multiplex PCR was the method, and the copy in TCRdb shows in-frame clones only, minus some. The sample lists 90,000 to 140,000 clones; 75% to 85% were seen once. Sample: PBMCs. Receptor source: a man aged 30 to 39 in good health and CMV-seronegative.

This chain uses TRBV7-2 with TRBJ2-5, with 10 bases identical to TRBD2. Losses at the gene ends were 6 bases for V and 5 bases for J; bases not matched to a gene: 9. Per germline, CDR1 SGHTA and CDR2 FQGNSA. CDR3 length: 15 amino acids. CDR3 in DNA: TGTGCCAGCAGTCAAAATAGCGGGGGGTGGGAGACCCAGTACTTC. Amino acid sequence: CASSQNSGGWETQYF.

This chain joins TRBV7-2 and TRBJ1-1, with D possibly TRBD1 on 5 matching bases. CDR1 is SGHTA and CDR2 is FQGNSA in the germline V gene. The ends were cut back, 5 bases at V and 3 bases at J, with 13 bases in the middle. The CDR3 spans 14 residues. This chain's CDR3 is CASSPSPGDTEAFF. In DNA form, the CDR3 reads TGTGCCAGCAGCCCCTCCCCGGGGGACACTGAAGCTTTCTTT.

The chain employs TRBV19 and TRBJ1-2, with 8 bases matching TRBD1. Germline-derived CDR1 and CDR2 are LNHDA and SQIVND (reference sequence). CDR3 length: 15 amino acids. V was clipped by 6 bases and J by 8 bases; unmatched bases: 14. CDR3 amino acids: CASSAIRGRQVGYTF. The DNA of the CDR3 is TGTGCCAGTAGCGCCATCAGGGGGCGTCAGGTCGGCTACACCTTC.

The CDR3 sequence: CASTRGTGADEQYF. In nucleotides, the CDR3 is TGTGCCAGCACGCGCGGGACAGGGGCTGATGAGCAGTACTTC. The gene calls are TRBV28 and TRBJ2-7; 10 positions match TRBD1. The V gene's germline CDR1 is MDHEN and CDR2 SYDVKM. J lost 7 bases, V lost 7 bases, and 10 bases had no gene match. This CDR3 is 14 amino acids long.

This clone showed up just a few times. The same CDR3 also results from other DNA sequences found in this sample. The V gene is TRBV5-1, the J gene TRBJ1-1; D perhaps matches TRBD1 (6 bases). Trimming left V 0 bases short and J 1 base short, with 7 bases between. Germline V lookup: CDR1 SGHRS, CDR2 YFSETQ. The CDR3 extends over 14 amino acids. The CDR3 loop is CASSLDRANTEAFF. The CDR3 DNA follows: TGCGCCAGCAGCTTGGACAGGGCGAACACTGAAGCTTTCTTT.

This clone has only one observation. The gene calls are TRBV4-1 and TRBJ2-7, with 10 bases fitting TRBD1. The V gene end was trimmed by 5 bases and the J gene end by 3 bases; junction bases not matched to a gene: 1. There are 13 residues in the CDR3. Germline V lookup: CDR1 MGHRA, CDR2 YSYEKL. Written as DNA, the CDR3 is TGCGCCAGCAGCGGGACAGGGGACTACGAGCAGTACTTC. This translates into CASSGTGDYEQYF.

The J gene is TRBJ2-7, the V gene TRBV4-1, with 9 positions matching TRBD1. CDR1 is MGHRA, CDR2 YSYEKL, per germline. The CDR3 has 16 amino acids. J gave up 4 bases and V 0 bases, and 7 bases lay outside the gene matches. The CDR3 DNA is TGCGCCAGCAGCCAAGACCCCGGGACAGGGCTTTACGAGCAGTACTTC. Residues: CASSQDPGTGLYEQYF.

The V and J genes are TRBV5-6 and TRBJ2-7; maybe TRBD2 (6 bases). Per the germline V gene, CDR1 is SGHDT and CDR2 is YYEEEE. Trimming pared 4 bases from V and 3 bases from J, leaving 14 bases between. The CDR3 runs 14 residues. The chain's CDR3 is CASSRGPGGYEQYF. Written as DNA, the CDR3 is TGTGCCAGCAGCAGGGGCCCCGGGGGCTACGAGCAGTACTTC. The whole variable domain, remainder taken from reference TRBV5-6 and TRBJ2-7, is DAGVTQSPTHLIKTRGQQVTLRCSPKSGHDTVSWYQQALGQGPQFIFQYYEEEERQRGNFPDRFSGHQFPNYSSELNVNALLLGDSALYLCASSRGPGGYEQYFGPGTRLTVT.

V and J are TRBV7-3 and TRBJ2-2, with TRBD2 matching 7 bases. The CDR3 has 13 amino acids. The germline V gene encodes CDR1 SGHTA and CDR2 FQGTGA. V trimming: 6 bases; J trimming: 6 bases; junction bases outside the gene matches: 4. CDR3 residues: CASRPGLAGELFF. The DNA for the CDR3 is TGTGCCAGCAGACCCGGACTAGCCGGGGAGCTGTTTTTT.

The CDR3 DNA follows: TGTGCCAGCAGCCAAGAGCAGCGGGAGTTACCAGATACGCAGTATTTT. This encodes CASSQEQRELPDTQYF. The V gene is TRBV4-2, the J gene TRBJ2-3, with 8 bases identical to TRBD2. CDR1 is LGHNA and CDR2 is YNFKEQ in the germline V gene. J gave up 4 bases and V 0 bases, and 6 bases lay outside the gene matches. The CDR3 contains 16 residues.

This rearrangement joins TRBV6-1 to TRBJ1-1, with D maybe TRBD1 (5 bases). CDR1 and CDR2 from the germline V gene are MNHNS and SASEGT. The ends were cut back, 6 bases at V and 7 bases at J, with 15 bases in the middle. The CDR3 has 13 amino acids. CDR3 DNA sequence: TGTGCCAGCAGAGACACGGCGACAGTTGAAGCTTTCTTT. Residues: CASRDTATVEAFF.

CDR3 amino acids: CASTRQGNTEAFF. The CDR3 bases are TGTGCCTCGACCCGACAGGGTAACACTGAAGCTTTCTTT. This chain connects TRBV30 to TRBJ1-1; 7 positions match TRBD1. The junction had 7 bases not matched to a gene; V was cut back by 7 bases and J by 2 bases. The CDR3 has 13 residues. Germline CDR1 and CDR2: GTSNPN and SVGIG (reference sequence).

The chain has TRBV5-6 and TRBJ1-6; D remains unclear. Trimming pared 1 base from V and 10 bases from J, leaving 6 bases between. The germline V gene encodes CDR1 SGHDT and CDR2 YYEEEE. The CDR3 consists of 12 residues. CDR3 region: CASSLRGSPLHF. The CDR3 nucleotides are TGTGCCAGCAGCTTGCGAGGATCACCCCTCCACTTT. Full variable domain (remainder filled in from reference TRBV5-6 and TRBJ1-6): DAGVTQSPTHLIKTRGQQVTLRCSPKSGHDTVSWYQQALGQGPQFIFQYYEEEERQRGNFPDRFSGHQFPNYSSELNVNALLLGDSALYLCASSLRGSPLHFGNGTRLTVT.

The CDR3 coding sequence is TGCGCCAGCAGCCTTGCGGACGGGGATCCAACAATGTTTTTT. Protein sequence: CASSLADGDPTMFF. The chain couples TRBV5-1 to TRBJ1-4; D is uncertain. The CDR3 consists of 14 residues. V was cut by 4 bases and J by 15 bases, with 22 bases left in between. Germline CDR1 reads SGHRS; CDR2 reads YFSETQ. Full variable domain (remainder filled in from reference TRBV5-1 and TRBJ1-4): KAGVTQTPRYLIKTRGQQVTLSCSPISGHRSVSWYQQTPGQGLQFLFEYFSETQRNKGNFPGRFSGRQFSNSRSEMNVSTLELGDSALYLCASSLADGDPTMFFGSGTQLSVL.

This clone was observed a few times. The genes are TRBV5-1 and TRBJ1-3, with 7 bases identical to TRBD1. The CDR3 extends over 17 amino acids. V dropped 0 bases and J dropped 0; count of bases not matched to a gene: 6. Germline V lookup: CDR1 SGHRS, CDR2 YFSETQ. CDR3 in amino acids: CASSLVGQASSGNTIYF. The CDR3 bases are TGCGCCAGCAGCTTGGTAGGACAGGCAAGCTCTGGAAACACCATATATTTT.

CDR3 protein: CASSDTGFSGNTIYF. DNA of the CDR3: TGTGCCAGCAGCGATACAGGATTCTCTGGAAACACCATATATTTT. The chain recombines TRBV9 with TRBJ1-3, with TRBD1 as a possible D gene (5 bases). The V gene's germline CDR1 is SGDLS and CDR2 YYNGEE. The length of the CDR3 is 15 residues. The V end lost 3 bases, the J end lost 0 bases, and 10 bases lay between the germline ends.

This clone has only one observation. The chain uses TRBV5-1 and TRBJ2-3; D remains ambiguous. Germline assignment: CDR1 SGHRS and CDR2 YFSETQ. Trimming removed 3 bases from V and 4 bases from J, with 9 bases in between. The CDR3 is 13 amino acids. CDR3 DNA sequence: TGCGCCAGCAGCTCCCGGGTCGCAGATACGCAGTATTTT. Protein sequence: CASSSRVADTQYF. The full variable domain, with the rest looked up from reference TRBV5-1 and TRBJ2-3, is KAGVTQTPRYLIKTRGQQVTLSCSPISGHRSVSWYQQTPGQGLQFLFEYFSETQRNKGNFPGRFSGRQFSNSRSEMNVSTLELGDSALYLCASSSRVADTQYFGPGTRLTVL.

V and J are TRBV20-1 and TRBJ2-7, with D perhaps TRBD2 (6 bases). Germline CDR1 and CDR2: DFQATT and SNEGSKA (reference sequence). The length of the CDR3 is 11 residues. The CDR3 loop reads CSLASAYEQYF. CDR3 DNA: TGCAGCCTCGCTAGCGCCTACGAGCAGTACTTC.

The chain combines TRBV19 with TRBJ2-7; 8 bases agree with TRBD2. Germline values: CDR1 LNHDA, CDR2 SQIVND (reference sequence). The CDR3 spans 13 residues. V dropped 6 bases and J dropped 3; count of bases not matched to a gene: 4. DNA of the CDR3: TGTGCCAGTAGCAGCGGGGGTATCTACGAGCAGTACTTC. Protein: CASSSGGIYEQYF.

This chain connects TRBV11-3 to TRBJ2-3; 10 nucleotides agree with TRBD1. Germline CDR1 reads SGHNT; CDR2 reads YENEEA. Trimming took 5 bases from V and 8 from J; bases not matched to a gene: 7. The CDR3 spans 14 residues. The CDR3 region is CASSLPGQGPTQYF. The CDR3 DNA is TGTGCCAGCAGCCTCCCGGGACAGGGGCCTACGCAGTATTTT.

The chain combines TRBV5-6 with TRBJ1-1; maybe TRBD1 (5 bases). The CDR3 covers 15 residues. Germline V gene lookup returns CDR1 SGHDT and CDR2 YYEEEE. The V gene lost 4 bases and the J gene lost 1 base, with 14 bases spanning the gap. The CDR3 DNA is TGTGCCAGCAGCCCTACGTGGGGGGGGAACACTGAAGCTTTCTTT. Translated: CASSPTWGGNTEAFF.

V is TRBV2 and J is TRBJ1-5; the D gene is possibly TRBD1 (6 bases). The V gene lost 8 bases and the J gene lost 3 bases, with 11 bases spanning the gap. Germline CDR1 is SNHLY and CDR2 is FYNNEI. The CDR3 length is 13 residues. The CDR3 loop reads CASAQGNNQPQHF. CDR3 coding DNA: TGTGCCAGCGCTCAGGGGAACAATCAGCCCCAGCATTTT.